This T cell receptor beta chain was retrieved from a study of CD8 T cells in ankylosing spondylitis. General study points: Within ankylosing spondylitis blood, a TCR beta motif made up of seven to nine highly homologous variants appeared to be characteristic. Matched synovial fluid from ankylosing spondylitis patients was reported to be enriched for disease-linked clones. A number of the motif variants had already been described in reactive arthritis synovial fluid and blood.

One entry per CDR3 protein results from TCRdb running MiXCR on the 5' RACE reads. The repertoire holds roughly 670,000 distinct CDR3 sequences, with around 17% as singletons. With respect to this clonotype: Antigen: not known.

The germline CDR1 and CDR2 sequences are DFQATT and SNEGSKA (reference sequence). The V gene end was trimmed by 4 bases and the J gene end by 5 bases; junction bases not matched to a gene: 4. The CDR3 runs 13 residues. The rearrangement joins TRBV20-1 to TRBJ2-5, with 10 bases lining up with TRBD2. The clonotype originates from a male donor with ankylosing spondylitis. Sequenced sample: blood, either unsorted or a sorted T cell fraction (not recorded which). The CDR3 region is CSAKAGGLETQYF. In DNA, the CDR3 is TGCAGTGCTAAAGCGGGGGGGTTGGAGACCCAGTACTTC.